These 13 T cell receptor beta chains share one sample of origin, sequenced in a study of blood T cell repertoires in COVID-19. The table came from immunoSEQ multiplex PCR; TCRdb's copy has only in-frame clones and leaves some out. The sample records 300,000 to 350,000 clones, roughly 87% being singletons. Sequencing input: PBMCs or T cells enriched from blood (not recorded which). These receptors were collected from a young woman who had recovered from COVID-19.

The V and J genes are TRBV19 and TRBJ2-7; TRBD2 aligns across 11 bases. V lost 3 bases and J lost 6; bases outside the gene matches: 10. This CDR3 spans 16 amino acids. Germline CDR1 is LNHDA and CDR2 is SQIVND (reference sequence). The DNA of the CDR3 is TGTGCCAGTAGTATGCCTAGCGGGGGGAGGCTCTCCGAGCAGTACTTC. Encoded protein: CASSMPSGGRLSEQYF.

The J gene is TRBJ2-3, the V gene TRBV5-1; D gene ambiguous. Germline V lookup: CDR1 SGHRS, CDR2 YFSETQ. Trimming shortened V by 0 bases and J by 6 bases, and 14 bases separated the two germline ends. The CDR3 runs to 15 residues. The DNA for the CDR3 is TGCGCCAGCAGCTTGGGTCTAGTCCTCTCCGATACGCAGTATTTT. Protein product: CASSLGLVLSDTQYF. The entire variable domain, with the rest obtained from reference TRBV5-1 and TRBJ2-3, is as follows: KAGVTQTPRYLIKTRGQQVTLSCSPISGHRSVSWYQQTPGQGLQFLFEYFSETQRNKGNFPGRFSGRQFSNSRSEMNVSTLELGDSALYLCASSLGLVLSDTQYFGPGTRLTVL.

This clone was picked up one time. CDR3 bases: TGTGCCAGCGGCCTACGGGATGAGCAGTTCTTC. Encoded protein: CASGLRDEQFF. V and J are TRBV9 and TRBJ2-1; D is unclear. The V and J ends lost 7 bases and 8 bases respectively, with 10 bases between them. CDR3 length equals 11 residues. Looked up from germline, CDR1 is SGDLS and CDR2 is YYNGEE.

The chain uses TRBV6-5 and TRBJ2-3; the match to TRBD2 covers 8 bases. V lost 8 bases, J lost 4 bases, and 5 bases stayed unmatched. The CDR3 sequence is 13 residues long. The V gene's germline CDR1 is MNHEY and CDR2 SVGAGI. The CDR3 sequence is CASHRGGADTQYF. DNA for the CDR3: TGTGCCAGCCACCGGGGGGGGGCAGATACGCAGTATTTT.

The V call is TRBV19, the J call TRBJ1-6, with a tentative D call TRBD1 (6 bases). Trimming removed 3 bases from V and 5 bases from J, with 17 bases in between. The CDR3 is made up of 17 amino acids. Germline-derived CDR1 and CDR2 are LNHDA and SQIVND (reference sequence). This CDR3 reads CASSIVGRGNHNSPLHF. CDR3 bases: TGTGCCAGTAGTATCGTGGGCAGGGGCAATCATAATTCACCCCTCCACTTT.

This rearrangement joins TRBV18 to TRBJ2-3; D is perhaps TRBD1 (6 bases). Per the germline V gene, CDR1 is KGHSH and CDR2 is LQKENI. The V and J ends lost 4 bases and 0 bases respectively, with 11 bases between them. This CDR3 comprises 15 residues. The DNA for the CDR3 is TGTGCCAGCTCACTGACAGGTACTAGCACAGATACGCAGTATTTT. It specifies CASSLTGTSTDTQYF.

The chain couples TRBV27 to TRBJ1-4; no clear D. This CDR3 spans 15 amino acids. Trimming took 4 bases from V and 8 from J, leaving 17 bases between them. Germline V gene lookup returns CDR1 MNHEY and CDR2 SMNVEV (reference sequence). CDR3 sequence: CASSSGGREGEKLFF. The CDR3 DNA follows: TGTGCCAGCAGTTCCGGAGGGAGGGAAGGCGAAAAACTGTTTTTT. Combining the CDR3 with reference TRBV27 and TRBJ1-4 gives the whole variable domain EAQVTQNPRYLITVTGKKLTVTCSQNMNHEYMSWYRQDPGLGLRQIYYSMNVEVTDKGDVPEGYKVSRKEKRNFPLILESPSPNQTSLYFCASSSGGREGEKLFFGSGTQLSVL.

J is TRBJ2-5 and V is TRBV4-1; TRBD2 aligns across 16 bases. The CDR3 spans 19 residues. Germline CDR1 and CDR2: MGHRA and YSYEKL. With V trimmed by 3 bases and J by 4 bases, 11 bases remained unmatched. CDR3 coding DNA: TGCGCCAGCAGCCACATGGGACTAGCGGGGGGGCCGGGTAGAGAGACCCAGTACTTC. Amino acid sequence: CASSHMGLAGGPGRETQYF.

The chain is built from TRBV19 and TRBJ1-5, with D possibly matching TRBD1 (5 bases). V was clipped by 5 bases and J by 6 bases, with 17 bases between them. This CDR3 spans 15 amino acids. Germline values: CDR1 LNHDA, CDR2 SQIVND (reference sequence). CDR3 sequence: CASSLEGRVSQPQHF. CDR3 bases: TGTGCCAGTAGTCTGGAGGGGCGGGTCAGTCAGCCCCAGCATTTT.

The CDR3 is CASSQSESRDTQYF. The DNA for the CDR3 is TGCGCCAGCAGTCAATCGGAGTCGAGGGATACGCAGTATTTT. This rearrangement joins TRBV23-1 to TRBJ2-3; D is uncertain. TRBV23-1 is classed as an ORF, of uncertain function. V was cut by 0 bases and J by 6 bases, with 10 bases left in between. The CDR3 totals 14 residues.

This chain joins TRBV5-4 and TRBJ2-1, with TRBD2 identical over 7 bases. The CDR3 is made up of 17 amino acids. The germline CDR1 and CDR2 sequences are SGHNT and YYREEE (reference sequence). V lost 4 bases, J lost 5 bases, and 15 bases stayed unmatched. The CDR3 DNA follows: TGTGCCAGCAGCCTGGGGGGGGTGAGACTAGCAAACAATGAGCAGTTCTTC. Translated, it gives CASSLGGVRLANNEQFF. The whole variable domain, filled in from reference TRBV5-4 and TRBJ2-1, reads ETGVTQSPTHLIKTRGQQVTLRCSSQSGHNTVSWYQQALGQGPQFIFQYYREEENGRGNFPPRFSGLQFPNYSSELNVNALELDDSALYLCASSLGGVRLANNEQFFGPGTRLTVL.

J is TRBJ2-5 and V is TRBV6-5; the D gene is possibly TRBD2 (7 bases). Germline CDR1 reads MNHEY; CDR2 reads SVGAGI. With 6 bases removed from V and 4 bases from J, the gap between germline ends came to 18 bases. This CDR3 is built from 15 residues. The DNA for the CDR3 is TGTGCCAGCAGGGGGGTGCGGGGGCGAGGAGAGACCCAGTACTTC. This codes for CASRGVRGRGETQYF.

The genes are TRBV5-1 and TRBJ2-5; 9 positions match TRBD1. Trimming at V came to 0 bases and at J to 4 bases, leaving 4 bases not matched to a gene. Germline V gene sequence: CDR1 SGHRS, CDR2 YFSETQ. This CDR3 region has 15 residues. Here the CDR3 reads CASSLETGGIETQYF. The CDR3 nucleotides are TGCGCCAGCAGCTTGGAGACAGGGGGTATAGAGACCCAGTACTTC.